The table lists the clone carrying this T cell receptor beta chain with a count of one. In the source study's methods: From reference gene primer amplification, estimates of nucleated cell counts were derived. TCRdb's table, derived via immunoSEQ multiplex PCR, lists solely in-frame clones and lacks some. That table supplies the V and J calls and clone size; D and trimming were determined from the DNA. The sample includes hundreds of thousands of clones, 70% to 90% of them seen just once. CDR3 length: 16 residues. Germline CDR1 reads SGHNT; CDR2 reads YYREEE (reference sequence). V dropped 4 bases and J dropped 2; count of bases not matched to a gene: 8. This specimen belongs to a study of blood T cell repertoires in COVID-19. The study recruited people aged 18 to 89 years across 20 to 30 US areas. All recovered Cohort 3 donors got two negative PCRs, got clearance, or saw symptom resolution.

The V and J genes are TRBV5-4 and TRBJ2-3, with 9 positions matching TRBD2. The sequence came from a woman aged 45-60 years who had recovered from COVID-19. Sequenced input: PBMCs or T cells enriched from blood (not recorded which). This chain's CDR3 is CASSPPPSGTTDTQYF. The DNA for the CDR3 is TGTGCCAGCAGCCCCCCGCCTAGCGGGACCACAGATACGCAGTATTTT.